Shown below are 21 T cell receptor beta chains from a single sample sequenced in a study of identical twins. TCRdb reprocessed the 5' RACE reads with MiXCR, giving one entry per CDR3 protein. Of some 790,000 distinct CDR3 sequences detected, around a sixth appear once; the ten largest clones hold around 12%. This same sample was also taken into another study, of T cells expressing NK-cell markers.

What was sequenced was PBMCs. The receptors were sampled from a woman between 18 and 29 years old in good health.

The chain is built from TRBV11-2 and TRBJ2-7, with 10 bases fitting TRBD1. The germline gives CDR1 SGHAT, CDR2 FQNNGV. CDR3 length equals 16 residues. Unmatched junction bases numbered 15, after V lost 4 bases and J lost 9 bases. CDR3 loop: CASSSPGQGLAGVQYF. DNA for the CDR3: TGTGCCAGCAGCTCGCCGGGACAGGGGCTAGCTGGGGTGCAGTACTTC.

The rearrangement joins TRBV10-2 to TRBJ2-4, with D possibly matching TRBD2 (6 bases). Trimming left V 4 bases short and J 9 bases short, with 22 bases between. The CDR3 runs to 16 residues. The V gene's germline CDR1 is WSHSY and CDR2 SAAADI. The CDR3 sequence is CASSAIGTGEFAIQYF. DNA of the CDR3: TGCGCCAGCAGTGCCATCGGGACGGGGGAGTTCGCCATTCAGTACTTC.

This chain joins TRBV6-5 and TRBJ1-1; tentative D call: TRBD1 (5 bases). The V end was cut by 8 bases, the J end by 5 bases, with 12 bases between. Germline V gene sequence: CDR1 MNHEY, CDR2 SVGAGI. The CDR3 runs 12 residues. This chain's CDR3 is CASGRGRTEAFF. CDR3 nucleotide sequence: TGTGCCAGCGGACGGGGGAGAACTGAAGCTTTCTTT.

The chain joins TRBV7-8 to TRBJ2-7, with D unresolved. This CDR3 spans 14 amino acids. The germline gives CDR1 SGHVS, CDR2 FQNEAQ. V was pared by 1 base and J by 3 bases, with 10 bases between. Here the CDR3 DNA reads TGTGCCAGCAGCTTAGGACAAATGAGCTACGAGCAGTACTTC. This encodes CASSLGQMSYEQYF.

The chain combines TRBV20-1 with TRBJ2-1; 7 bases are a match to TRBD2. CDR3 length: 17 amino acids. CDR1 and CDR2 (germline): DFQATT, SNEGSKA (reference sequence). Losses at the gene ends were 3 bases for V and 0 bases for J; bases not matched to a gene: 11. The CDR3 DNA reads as TGCAGTGCTAGGTGGCTAGCGGCGGAAAGCTCCTACAATGAGCAGTTCTTC. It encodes CSARWLAAESSYNEQFF.

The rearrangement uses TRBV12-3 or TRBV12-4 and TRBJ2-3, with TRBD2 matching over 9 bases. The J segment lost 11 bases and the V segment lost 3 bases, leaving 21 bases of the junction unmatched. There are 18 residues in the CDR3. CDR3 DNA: TGTGCCAGCAGTTTCCTTTGGGTGGAGGGACTAGCCCCCCGGGAGCAGTATTTT. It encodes CASSFLWVEGLAPREQYF.

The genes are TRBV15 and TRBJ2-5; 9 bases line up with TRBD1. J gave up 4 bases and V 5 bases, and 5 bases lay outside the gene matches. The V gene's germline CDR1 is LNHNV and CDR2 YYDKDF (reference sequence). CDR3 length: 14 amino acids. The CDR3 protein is CATSRGQGSETQYF. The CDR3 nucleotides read TGTGCCACCAGCCGAGGACAGGGGTCAGAGACCCAGTACTTC.

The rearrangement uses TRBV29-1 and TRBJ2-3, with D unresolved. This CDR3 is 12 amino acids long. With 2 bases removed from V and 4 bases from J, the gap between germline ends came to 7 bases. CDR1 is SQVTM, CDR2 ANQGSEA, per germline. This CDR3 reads CSVEWRADTQYF. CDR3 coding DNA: TGCAGCGTTGAATGGCGAGCAGATACGCAGTATTTT.

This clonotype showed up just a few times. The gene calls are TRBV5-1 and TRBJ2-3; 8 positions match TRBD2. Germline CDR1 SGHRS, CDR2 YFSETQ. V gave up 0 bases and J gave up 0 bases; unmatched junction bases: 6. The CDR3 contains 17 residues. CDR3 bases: TGCGCCAGCAGCTTGGTGAGCGCTAGCGGGAGCACAGATACGCAGTATTTT. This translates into CASSLVSASGSTDTQYF.

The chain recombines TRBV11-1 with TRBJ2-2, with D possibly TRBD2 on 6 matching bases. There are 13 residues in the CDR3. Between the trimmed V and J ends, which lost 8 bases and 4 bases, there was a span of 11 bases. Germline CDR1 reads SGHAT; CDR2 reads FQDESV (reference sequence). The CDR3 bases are TGTGCCAGCTGGTCCGGGGGCACCGGGGAGCTGTTTTTT. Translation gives CASWSGGTGELFF.

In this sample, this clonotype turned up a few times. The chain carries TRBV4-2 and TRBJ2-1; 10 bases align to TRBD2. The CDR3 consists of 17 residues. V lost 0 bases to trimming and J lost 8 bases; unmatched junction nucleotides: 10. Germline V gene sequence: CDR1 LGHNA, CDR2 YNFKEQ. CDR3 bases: TGTGCCAGCAGCCAAGATAGTAGCGGGGGGATAACGGATGAGCAGTTCTTC. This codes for CASSQDSSGGITDEQFF.

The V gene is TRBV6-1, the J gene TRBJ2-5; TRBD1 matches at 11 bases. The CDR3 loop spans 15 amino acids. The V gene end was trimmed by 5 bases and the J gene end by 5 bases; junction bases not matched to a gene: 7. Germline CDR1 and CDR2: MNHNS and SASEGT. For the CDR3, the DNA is TGTGCCAGCAGTAAGGACAGGGGGCTTGGTGAGACCCAGTACTTC. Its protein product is CASSKDRGLGETQYF.

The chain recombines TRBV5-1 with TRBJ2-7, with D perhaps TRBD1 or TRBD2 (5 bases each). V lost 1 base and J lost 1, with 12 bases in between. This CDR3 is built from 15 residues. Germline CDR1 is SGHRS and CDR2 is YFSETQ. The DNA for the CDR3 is TGCGCCAGCAGCTTGAACGGGGCAGGGTCCTACGAGCAGTACTTC. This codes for CASSLNGAGSYEQYF.

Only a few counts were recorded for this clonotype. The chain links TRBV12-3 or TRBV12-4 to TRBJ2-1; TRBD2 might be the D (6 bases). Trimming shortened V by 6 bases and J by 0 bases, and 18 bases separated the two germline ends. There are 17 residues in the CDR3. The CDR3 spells CASSQYPAGRSYNEQFF. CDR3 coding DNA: TGTGCCAGCAGCCAATACCCCGCGGGGCGCTCCTACAATGAGCAGTTCTTC.

The CDR3 nucleotides are TGTGCCAGCAGTTACTCGTCTGGGGCGCCCCAGCATTTT. It is translated as CASSYSSGAPQHF. The rearrangement uses TRBV6-5 and TRBJ1-5; TRBD1 is a possible D gene (5 bases). This CDR3 comprises 13 residues. Trimming took off 0 bases at V and 9 bases at J, with 9 bases between the two ends. Germline assignment: CDR1 MNHEY and CDR2 SVGAGI.

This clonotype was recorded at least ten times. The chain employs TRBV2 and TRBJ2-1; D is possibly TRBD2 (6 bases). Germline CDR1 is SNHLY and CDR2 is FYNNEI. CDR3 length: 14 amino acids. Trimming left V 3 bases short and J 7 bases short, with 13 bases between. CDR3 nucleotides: TGTGCCAGCAGTGACCCCGGGGGTGTAAATGAGCAGTTCTTC. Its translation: CASSDPGGVNEQFF.

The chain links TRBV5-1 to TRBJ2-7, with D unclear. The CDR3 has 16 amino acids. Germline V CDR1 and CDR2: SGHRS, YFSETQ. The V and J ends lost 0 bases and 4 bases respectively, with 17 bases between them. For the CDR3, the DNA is TGCGCCAGCAGCTTGGCCATGAAGGCTGGGCCTTACGAGCAGTACTTC. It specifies CASSLAMKAGPYEQYF.

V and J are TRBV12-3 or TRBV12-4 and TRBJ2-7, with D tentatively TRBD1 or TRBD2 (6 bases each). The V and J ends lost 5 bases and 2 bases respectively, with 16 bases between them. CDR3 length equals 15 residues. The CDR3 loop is CASSRPGGGPYEQYF. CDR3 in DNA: TGTGCCAGCAGTCGCCCCGGAGGGGGTCCCTACGAGCAGTACTTC.

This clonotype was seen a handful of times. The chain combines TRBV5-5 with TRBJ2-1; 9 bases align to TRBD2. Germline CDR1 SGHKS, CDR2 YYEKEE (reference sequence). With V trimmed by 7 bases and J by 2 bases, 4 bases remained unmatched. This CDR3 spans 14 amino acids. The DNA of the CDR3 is TGTGCCAGCGGAGGCGGGGGGGCCTACAATGAGCAGTTCTTC. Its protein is CASGGGGAYNEQFF. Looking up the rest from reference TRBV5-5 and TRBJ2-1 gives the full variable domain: DAGVTQSPTHLIKTRGQQVTLRCSPISGHKSVSWYQQVLGQGPQFIFQYYEKEERGRGNFPDRFSARQFPNYSSELNVNALLLGDSALYLCASGGGGAYNEQFFGPGTRLTVL.

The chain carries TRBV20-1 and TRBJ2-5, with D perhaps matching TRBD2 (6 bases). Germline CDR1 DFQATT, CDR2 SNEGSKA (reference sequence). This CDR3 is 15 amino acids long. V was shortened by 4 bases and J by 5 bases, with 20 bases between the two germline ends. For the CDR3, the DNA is TGCAGTGCTAACGGGACTCCCGGGTTAAAGGAGACCCAGTACTTC. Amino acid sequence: CSANGTPGLKETQYF.

The CDR3 region is CASSPAVGWTDTQYF. The CDR3 DNA reads as TGTGCCAGCAGCCCAGCGGTAGGGTGGACAGATACGCAGTATTTT. The V gene is TRBV7-2, the J gene TRBJ2-3; TRBD2 might be the D (5 bases). CDR3 length: 15 amino acids. Trimming pared 5 bases from V and 3 bases from J, leaving 15 bases between. Germline loops: CDR1 SGHTA, CDR2 FQGNSA.